The entry below describes one TCR beta chain. The target antigen is unknown. This sample was taken from a study of OX40 agonist ivuxolimab in advanced cancers. Study context: Patients were treated with ivuxolimab, an agonistic anti-OX40 (CD134) antibody.

The V end lost 0 bases, the J end lost 2 bases, and 12 bases lay between the germline ends. Germline CDR1 and CDR2: SGHDT and YYEEEE. The CDR3 is 16 amino acids. Study-wide results and caveats: Among the lowest levels of clonal expansion were found in partial responders at 0.1-3.0 mg/kg. Low normalized T-cell clonal expansion was also seen in some nonresponders.

Assay used: immunoSEQ multiplex PCR; TCRdb lists only in-frame clones, some missing. The data contain over 40,000 clones, roughly 84% of them singletons. Patients with a history of autoimmune disease or on systemic immunosuppression were excluded. The receptor's source is an adult with an advanced solid tumor such as melanoma, head and neck, liver or kidney cancer. The chain joins TRBV5-6 to TRBJ1-3; D not certain. The sequenced sample was CD4+ or CD8+ T cells sorted from blood, obtained in a trial of the OX40 agonist ivuxolimab. This chain's CDR3 is CASSLVTVKTGNTIYF. The DNA for the CDR3 is TGTGCCAGCAGCTTGGTAACGGTTAAGACTGGAAACACCATATATTTT.